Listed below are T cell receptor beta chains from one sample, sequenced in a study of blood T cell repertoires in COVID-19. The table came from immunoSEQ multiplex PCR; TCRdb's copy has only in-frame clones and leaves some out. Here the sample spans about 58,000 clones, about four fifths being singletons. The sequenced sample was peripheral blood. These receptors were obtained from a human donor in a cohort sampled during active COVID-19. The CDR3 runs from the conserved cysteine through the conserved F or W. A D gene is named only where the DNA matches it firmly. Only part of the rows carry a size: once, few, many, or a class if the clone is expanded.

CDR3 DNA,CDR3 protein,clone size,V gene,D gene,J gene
TGCGCCAGCAGCCAAGTGGGACAGGGTAGGTCCTACAATGAGCAGTTCTTC,CASSQVGQGRSYNEQFF,.,TRBV4-1,TRBD1,TRBJ2-1
TGTGCTAGTGGTTTGTCCCGGGACAGGTCCCTCACATACGAGCAGTACTTC,CASGLSRDRSLTYEQYF,once,TRBV12-5,TRBD1,TRBJ2-7
TGTGCCTGGAGTCTCTGGACAGGCTCCACTGAAGCTTTCTTT,CAWSLWTGSTEAFF,.,TRBV30,TRBD1,TRBJ1-1
TGCGCCAGCAGCTTGCGCAGCGGACTAGCGGGAGTAAACAATGAGCAGTTCTTC,CASSLRSGLAGVNNEQFF,.,TRBV5-1,TRBD2,TRBJ2-1
TGTGCCAGACAGGGGCTCGGGGAAAAACTGTTTTTT,CARQGLGEKLFF,few,TRBV2,TRBD1,TRBJ1-4
TGTGCCAGCAGCCTAACCTCTGGGGCCAACGTCCTGACTTTC,CASSLTSGANVLTF,.,TRBV11-2,.,TRBJ2-6
TGTGCCAGCAGTTTGGGGTCGGGACAGGGAGACACCATATATTTT,CASSLGSGQGDTIYF,.,TRBV28,TRBD1,TRBJ1-3
TGTGCCAGCAGCCAAAGCGGGAGGGCCCTAGCTGGGGCCAACGTCCTGACTTTC,CASSQSGRALAGANVLTF,.,TRBV3-1/TRBV3-2,TRBD2,TRBJ2-6
TGTGCCAGCAGCTTCGGACAGTCGGCAGGCACTGAAGCTTTCTTT,CASSFGQSAGTEAFF,.,TRBV7-3,.,TRBJ1-1
TGTGCCAGCAGTTTCGTCGGTAACTATGGCTACACCTTC,CASSFVGNYGYTF,few,TRBV28,.,TRBJ1-2
TGCGCCAGCAGCTTGGCGGGCAGGGAAGAGACCCAGTACTTC,CASSLAGREETQYF,.,TRBV5-1,.,TRBJ2-5
TGTGCCAGCAGCACCGTCAGGGATCAGCCCCAGCATTTT,CASSTVRDQPQHF,.,TRBV11-2,.,TRBJ1-5
TGTGCCAGCAGCTTAGTGGGGGGTACCTACGAGCAGTACTTC,CASSLVGGTYEQYF,.,TRBV11-2,.,TRBJ2-7
TGTGCCAGCAGCCAGACAGTGGCTCTAACCTACGAGCAGTACTTC,CASSQTVALTYEQYF,.,TRBV6-5,.,TRBJ2-7
TGTGCCATCAGTGGGGGACTAGCGGGAGGCACCTACGAGCAGTACTTC,CAISGGLAGGTYEQYF,.,TRBV10-3,TRBD2,TRBJ2-7
TGTGCCTGGAGTCTTGGCGCGGTTGCCTACAATGAGCAGTTCTTC,CAWSLGAVAYNEQFF,.,TRBV30,.,TRBJ2-1
TGTGCCAGCAGTTTCGAGACAGGCAACTCTGGGGCCAACGTCCTGACTTTC,CASSFETGNSGANVLTF,many,TRBV27,.,TRBJ2-6
TGTGCCAGTAGCCCCGGGACAGTTCCTAACTATGGCTACACCTTC,CASSPGTVPNYGYTF,few,TRBV19,TRBD1,TRBJ1-2
TGTGCCAGTAGTGTCACAGGGGGCGGGCAGCCCCAGCATTTT,CASSVTGGGQPQHF,.,TRBV19,TRBD1,TRBJ1-5
TGTGCCAGCAGTTTATGGCAGGGGGCCGATGGCTACACCTTC,CASSLWQGADGYTF,once,TRBV27,TRBD1,TRBJ1-2
TGTGCCAGCAGCTTGGCTAGTACGGGGTTGTCCTATGGCTACACCTTC,CASSLASTGLSYGYTF,.,TRBV5-4,.,TRBJ1-2
TGTGCCAGCAGTTCCAGGGGACCTAATGAAAAACTGTTTTTT,CASSSRGPNEKLFF,.,TRBV27,.,TRBJ1-4
TGTGCCAGCAGACCTACAGGACTATATGGCTACACCTTC,CASRPTGLYGYTF,.,TRBV7-2,.,TRBJ1-2
TGTGCCAGCAGTTTATTCGGACAGGGGGCCTACGAGCAGTACTTC,CASSLFGQGAYEQYF,.,TRBV27,TRBD1,TRBJ2-7
TGCGCCAGCAGCTTGACCGAAGAGGTGAACACTGAAGCTTTCTTT,CASSLTEEVNTEAFF,.,TRBV5-1,.,TRBJ1-1
TGCGCCAGCAGCTTGTATTCGGACAGAAACTATGGCTACACCTTC,CASSLYSDRNYGYTF,.,TRBV5-1,.,TRBJ1-2
TGTGCCAGCAGCGTAGCGAGACACTTCGAGCAGTACTTC,CASSVARHFEQYF,.,TRBV9,.,TRBJ2-7
TGTGCCAGCTCTCCCGCAGGGGCTGAAGCTTTCTTT,CASSPAGAEAFF,.,TRBV18,.,TRBJ1-1
TGTGCCACATCGGTCCGGGGTCCCTACGAGCAGTACTTC,CATSVRGPYEQYF,.,TRBV6-5,.,TRBJ2-7
TGTGCCAGCAGACGCGATGGCTACACCTTC,CASRRDGYTF,.,TRBV28,.,TRBJ1-2
TGTGCCAGCAGTTACTCGACAGGGGGGTACGATGAGCAGTTCTTC,CASSYSTGGYDEQFF,.,TRBV6-5,TRBD1,TRBJ2-1
TGTGCCAGCAGCCTCTCGTTCGAGCAGTACTTC,CASSLSFEQYF,.,TRBV12-3/TRBV12-4,.,TRBJ2-7
TGTGCCAGCAGCTCAGGGAGGGGGTACGAGCAGTACTTC,CASSSGRGYEQYF,few,TRBV7-2,.,TRBJ2-7
TGTGCTAGTGGTCCCCGCAATTTGAGGGACAGGGTCCACGAGCAGTACTTC,CASGPRNLRDRVHEQYF,.,TRBV12-5,TRBD1,TRBJ2-7
TGTGCCAGCAGTGACCCCCCGACAGGGGGCCCATCCAGCCCCTATAATTCACCCCTCCACTTT,CASSDPPTGGPSSPYNSPLHF,.,TRBV6-4,TRBD1,TRBJ1-6
TGTGCCAGCAGCTTCCGACTAGCGGGGGGGCAGGAGACCCAGTACTTC,CASSFRLAGGQETQYF,.,TRBV7-9,TRBD2,TRBJ2-5
TGTGCCAGCAGGACACTGGGCAGCAATCAGCCCCAGCATTTT,CASRTLGSNQPQHF,.,TRBV28,.,TRBJ1-5
TGTGCCATCAGTGAGAAAAGCGCGGAAGCTTTCTTT,CAISEKSAEAFF,.,TRBV10-3,.,TRBJ1-1
TGTGCCAGCGCGTTGGACAGGTTGACAGATACGCAGTATTTT,CASALDRLTDTQYF,.,TRBV2,TRBD1,TRBJ2-3
TGTGCCAGCGGAGACAGGGGGCGCGGTGAAGCTTTCTTT,CASGDRGRGEAFF,.,TRBV2,TRBD1,TRBJ1-1
TGTGCCAGCAGCCCTCTCCCGGGACAGACTAGCTCTGGGGCCAACGTCCTGACTTTC,CASSPLPGQTSSGANVLTF,.,TRBV6-2/TRBV6-3,.,TRBJ2-6
TGTGCCAGCAGGCTTAACAGGGGGACCACTGAAGCTTTCTTT,CASRLNRGTTEAFF,.,TRBV6-5,TRBD1,TRBJ1-1
TGTGCCAGCAGTTACCCATGGGGGACAGGGGGTTACCAAGAGACCCAGTACTTC,CASSYPWGTGGYQETQYF,.,TRBV7-9,TRBD1,TRBJ2-5
TGTGCCAGCAGCTCGACTGGGGCAGGGTGGTACGAGCAGTACTTC,CASSSTGAGWYEQYF,.,TRBV7-9,.,TRBJ2-7
TGTGCCAGCAGCCTCCTTCGGACAGGGCGCACAGATACGCAGTATTTT,CASSLLRTGRTDTQYF,few,TRBV14,TRBD1,TRBJ2-3
TGTGCCACGACGCACGGGGGGGATAATTCACCCCTCCACTTT,CATTHGGDNSPLHF,.,TRBV15,.,TRBJ1-6